This entry features one T cell receptor (beta chain) sequence. The antigen is unknown. The record originates from a study of vaccination effects on CD4 cells after COVID-19. Study-level information: Relative to the second dose, post-vaccine samples were obtained a median of 72 days later.

Cultured cells yielded isolated CD4+ T cells after more than nine days. Two-dose vaccination with either BNT162b2 or mRNA-1273 was given to the participants. Overall study findings and caveats: Infection-derived and vaccine-derived clones contracted markedly late after vaccination.

V lost 4 bases and J 1 base, leaving 7 bases between the germline ends. Germline V gene sequence: CDR1 LGHDT, CDR2 YNNKEL (reference sequence). CDR3 length equals 13 residues. The repertoire was sequenced with immunoSEQ multiplex PCR; TCRdb's copy has only in-frame clones and lacks some. The sample shows fewer than 75,000 clones, approximately 72% of them seen only once. This rearrangement joins TRBV3-1 (or the pseudogene TRBV3-2) to TRBJ1-1; perhaps TRBD1 as D (6 bases). Here the sequenced sample was CD4+ T cells from PBMCs cultured without peptide, taken after COVID-19 vaccination. The clonotype comes from a human donor who received a COVID-19 vaccine. CDR3 loop: CASSRQENTEAFF. The CDR3 nucleotides are TGTGCCAGCAGCCGACAGGAGAACACTGAAGCTTTCTTT.